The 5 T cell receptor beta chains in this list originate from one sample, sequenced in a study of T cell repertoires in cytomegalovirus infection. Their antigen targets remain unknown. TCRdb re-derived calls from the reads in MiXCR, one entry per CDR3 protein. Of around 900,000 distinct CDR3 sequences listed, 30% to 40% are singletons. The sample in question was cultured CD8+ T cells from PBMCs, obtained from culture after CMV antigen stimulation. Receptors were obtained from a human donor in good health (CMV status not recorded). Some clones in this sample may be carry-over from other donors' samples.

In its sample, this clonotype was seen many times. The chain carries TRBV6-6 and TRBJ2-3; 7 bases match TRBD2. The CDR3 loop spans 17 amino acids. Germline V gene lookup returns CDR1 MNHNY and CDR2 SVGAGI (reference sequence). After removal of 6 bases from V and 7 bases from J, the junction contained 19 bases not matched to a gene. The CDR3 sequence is CASSPTIAGREPNTQYF. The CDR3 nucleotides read TGTGCCAGCAGCCCCACCATAGCGGGTAGGGAGCCAAATACGCAGTATTTT.

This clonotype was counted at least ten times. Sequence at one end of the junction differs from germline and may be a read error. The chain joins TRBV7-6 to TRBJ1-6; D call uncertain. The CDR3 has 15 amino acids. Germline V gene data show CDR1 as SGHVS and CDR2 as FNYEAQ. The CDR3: CASSLGSSYNSPLHF. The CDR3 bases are TGTGCCAGCAGTTTAGGGAGCTCCTATAATTCACCCCTCCACTTT.

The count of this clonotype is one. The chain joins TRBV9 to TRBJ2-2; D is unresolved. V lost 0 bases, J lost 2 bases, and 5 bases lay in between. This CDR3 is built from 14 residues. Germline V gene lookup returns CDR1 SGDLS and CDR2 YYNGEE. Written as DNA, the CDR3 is TGTGCCAGCAGCGTAGCGATAAACACCGGGGAGCTGTTTTTT. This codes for CASSVAINTGELFF.

The CDR3 reads CASSFLLAGVLGELFF. CDR3 bases: TGTGCCAGCAGTTTTCTACTAGCGGGGGTGTTGGGGGAGCTGTTTTTT. The chain uses TRBV28 and TRBJ2-2, with 11 bases matching TRBD2. V lost 3 bases and J lost 8; bases outside the gene matches: 8. Germline CDR1 reads MDHEN; CDR2 reads SYDVKM. The CDR3 loop spans 16 amino acids.

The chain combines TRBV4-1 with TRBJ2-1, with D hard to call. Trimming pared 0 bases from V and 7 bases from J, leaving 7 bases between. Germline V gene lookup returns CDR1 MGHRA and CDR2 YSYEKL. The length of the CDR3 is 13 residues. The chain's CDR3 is CASSQDSPNEQFF. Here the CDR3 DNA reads TGCGCCAGCAGCCAAGACAGTCCAAATGAGCAGTTCTTC.